This is a list of T cell receptor beta chains from one sample in a study of cytotoxic CD8 clonotypes in ibrutinib-treated CLL. Measured with immunoSEQ multiplex PCR; TCRdb has only the in-frame clones, and not every one. Here the sample spans 90,000 to 100,000 clones, almost 80% being singletons. The source was PBMCs, collected after 12 months of ibrutinib treatment. These receptors were taken from a human donor with chronic lymphocytic leukemia. CDR3s include the opening cysteine and the closing phenylalanine or tryptophan. D genes are given only for firm matches. Expanded clones get a size class; other rows say once, few or many, or leave the size out.

-	-	TRBV5-1	TRBJ1-6	CASSLVFGGRDSPLHF	TGCGCCAGCAGCTTGGTTTTCGGGGGGCGTGATTCACCCCTCCACTTT
-	-	TRBV4-3	TRBJ2-7	CASSQSRLSAYEQYF	TGCGCCAGCAGCCAAAGCAGGTTGAGTGCCTACGAGCAGTACTTC
-	TRBD1	TRBV5-6	TRBJ1-1	CASSLRTGQAFF	TGTGCCAGCAGCTTACGGACAGGGCAAGCTTTCTTT
-	TRBD2	TRBV6-5	TRBJ2-1	CASSGTSGGANEQFF	TGTGCCAGCAGCGGGACTAGCGGGGGGGCCAATGAGCAGTTCTTC
-	TRBD2	TRBV28	TRBJ2-2	CASSLSPSGGTGELFF	TGTGCCAGCAGTTTATCGCCTAGCGGGGGTACCGGGGAGCTGTTTTTT
few	-	TRBV10-2	TRBJ1-5	CASSQDGHQPQHF	TGCGCCAGCAGTCAGGACGGTCATCAGCCCCAGCATTTT
-	TRBD1	TRBV4-2	TRBJ2-3	CASSPDGTGVFYFNTQYF	TGTGCCAGCAGCCCGGATGGGACAGGGGTATTTTATTTTAATACGCAGTATTTT
-	-	TRBV15	TRBJ2-2	CATSRGQSSNTGELFF	TGTGCCACCAGCAGAGGACAGTCGTCGAACACCGGGGAGCTGTTTTTT
-	TRBD1	TRBV19	TRBJ1-5	CASSIEGAAQPQHF	TGTGCCAGTAGTATTGAGGGGGCGGCTCAGCCCCAGCATTTT
-	-	TRBV7-2	TRBJ1-1	CASSLQATSTEAFF	TGTGCCAGCAGCTTACAGGCCACTAGCACTGAAGCTTTCTTT
-	-	TRBV19	TRBJ2-7	CASSGPIVRGFGEQYF	TGTGCCAGTAGTGGGCCCATTGTACGGGGATTTGGAGAGCAGTACTTC
-	-	TRBV7-6	TRBJ2-2	CASSLYQEDGELFF	TGTGCCAGCAGCTTATATCAGGAGGACGGGGAGCTGTTTTTT
-	-	TRBV6-5	TRBJ2-2	CASRGAGELFF	TGTGCCAGCAGAGGGGCCGGGGAGCTGTTTTTT
-	-	TRBV30	TRBJ2-5	CAWSGQETQYF	TGTGCCTGGAGTGGTCAAGAGACCCAGTACTTC
-	-	TRBV6-1	TRBJ1-1	CASRAGLSDPEAFF	TGTGCCAGCAGGGCGGGACTGTCAGATCCTGAAGCTTTCTTT
-	-	TRBV5-8	TRBJ1-3	CASSSRIAGSGNTIYF	TGTGCCAGCAGCTCTCGTATTGCGGGCTCTGGAAACACCATATATTTT
few	-	TRBV6-6	TRBJ1-1	CASSRPDTEAFF	TGTGCCAGCAGTCGCCCAGACACTGAAGCTTTCTTT
-	TRBD2	TRBV18	TRBJ2-7	CASSPLSSGDEQYF	TGTGCCAGCTCACCCTTGAGTAGCGGGGACGAGCAGTACTTC
-	TRBD1	TRBV25-1	TRBJ1-2	CASSPRQGVSGYTF	TGTGCCAGCAGTCCTAGACAGGGGGTGTCTGGCTACACCTTC
-	-	TRBV19	TRBJ1-4	CASSGREPEKLFF	TGTGCCAGTAGTGGGCGGGAGCCAGAAAAACTGTTTTTT
-	-	TRBV28	TRBJ1-1	CASSLGSLNTEAFF	TGTGCCAGCAGTTTGGGGAGTCTGAACACTGAAGCTTTCTTT
-	-	TRBV11-1	TRBJ2-7	CASSLGPSEVHEQYF	TGTGCCAGCAGCTTAGGGCCTAGCGAGGTCCACGAGCAGTACTTC
-	-	TRBV11-3	TRBJ2-1	CASSGASSYNEQFF	TGTGCCAGCAGCGGGGCAAGCTCCTACAATGAGCAGTTCTTC
few	-	TRBV6-5	TRBJ1-1	CATRRIANTEAFF	TGTGCCACCCGACGGATCGCGAACACTGAAGCTTTCTTT
-	TRBD2	TRBV11-3	TRBJ2-3	CASSLDFSGARTDTQYF	TGTGCCAGCAGCTTAGACTTTAGCGGGGCTCGCACAGATACGCAGTATTTT
-	-	TRBV9	TRBJ1-5	CASSLRPRQPQHF	TGTGCCAGCAGCCTCCGACCACGGCAGCCCCAGCATTTT
-	TRBD1	TRBV7-2	TRBJ1-1	CASSLQGDGTEAFF	TGTGCCAGCAGCTTACAGGGGGATGGGACTGAAGCTTTCTTT
-	TRBD1	TRBV19	TRBJ2-7	CASSKQGAINYEQYF	TGTGCCAGTAGTAAGCAGGGGGCGATTAACTACGAGCAGTACTTC
-	-	TRBV5-1	TRBJ2-1	CASSNESWEQFF	TGCGCCAGCAGTAACGAATCATGGGAGCAGTTCTTC
once	-	TRBV7-9	TRBJ1-1	CASSSRPSNTEAFF	TGTGCCAGCAGCTCACGACCGTCTAACACTGAAGCTTTCTTT
-	-	TRBV5-1	TRBJ2-3	CASSPTGFTDTQYF	TGCGCCAGCAGCCCCACAGGGTTCACAGATACGCAGTATTTT
-	-	TRBV7-9	TRBJ2-7	CASSLAGARSPLEQYF	TGTGCCAGCAGCTTAGCAGGGGCCCGAAGCCCTCTCGAGCAGTACTTC
few	-	TRBV11-1	TRBJ2-6	CASSRQTPGANVLTF	TGTGCCAGCAGTCGTCAGACCCCTGGGGCCAACGTCCTGACTTTC
-	-	TRBV4-1	TRBJ2-3	CASSQVGRAVTQYF	TGCGCCAGCAGCCAAGTTGGGCGTGCTGTTACGCAGTATTTT
-	TRBD1	TRBV7-3	TRBJ2-3	CASSQTGGDTQYF	TGTGCCAGCAGCCAGACAGGGGGGGATACGCAGTATTTT
-	-	TRBV11-2	TRBJ2-7	CASSWGEGFYEQYF	TGTGCCAGCAGCTGGGGTGAGGGGTTCTACGAGCAGTACTTC
once	TRBD1	TRBV4-1	TRBJ1-2	CASSQVGVDRGVNYGYTF	TGCGCCAGCAGCCAAGTGGGGGTCGACAGGGGGGTTAACTATGGCTACACCTTC
-	TRBD1	TRBV11-2	TRBJ1-4	CASSLGQSATNEKLFF	TGTGCCAGCAGCCTGGGACAGTCTGCAACTAATGAAAAACTGTTTTTT
-	TRBD1	TRBV29-1	TRBJ2-1	CSVPGQLQPSSYNEQFF	TGCAGCGTTCCGGGACAGCTTCAACCGAGCTCCTACAATGAGCAGTTCTTC
-	TRBD1	TRBV4-1	TRBJ2-6	CASSQQGAQANVLTF	TGCGCCAGCAGCCAGCAGGGGGCCCAAGCCAACGTCCTGACTTTC
-	TRBD2	TRBV28	TRBJ2-3	CASSFQRGRDTQYF	TGTGCCAGCAGTTTTCAGCGGGGTAGAGATACGCAGTATTTT
once	-	TRBV28	TRBJ2-5	CASGAGPGTAQETQYF	TGTGCCAGCGGAGCCGGCCCCGGGACGGCCCAAGAGACCCAGTACTTC
-	TRBD2	TRBV2	TRBJ2-3	CASMRSRGGTDTQYF	TGTGCCAGCATGAGGTCTCGGGGGGGAACAGATACGCAGTATTTT
-	-	TRBV10-1	TRBJ2-1	CASSPFGLKEDNEQFF	TGCGCCAGCAGTCCGTTCGGGCTTAAGGAGGACAATGAGCAGTTCTTC
-	TRBD1	TRBV6-1	TRBJ1-2	CASSPGGGYTF	TGTGCCAGCAGTCCAGGGGGAGGCTACACCTTC
once	-	TRBV7-2	TRBJ1-5	CASSFSDQPQHF	TGTGCCAGCAGCTTCTCTGATCAGCCCCAGCATTTT
few	-	TRBV7-9	TRBJ1-6	CASSSSIPMGTSPLHF	TGTGCCAGCAGCTCCTCGATCCCTATGGGCACCTCACCCCTCCACTTT